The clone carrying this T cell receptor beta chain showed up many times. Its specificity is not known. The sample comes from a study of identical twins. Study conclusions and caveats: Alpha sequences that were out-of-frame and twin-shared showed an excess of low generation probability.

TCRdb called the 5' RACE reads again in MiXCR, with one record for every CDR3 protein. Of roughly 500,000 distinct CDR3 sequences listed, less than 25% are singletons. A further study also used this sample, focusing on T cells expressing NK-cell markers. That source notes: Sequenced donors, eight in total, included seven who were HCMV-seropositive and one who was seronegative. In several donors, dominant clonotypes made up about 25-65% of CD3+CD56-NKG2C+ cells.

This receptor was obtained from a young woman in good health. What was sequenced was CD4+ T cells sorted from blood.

This CDR3 is CSARLRGEQYF. As DNA, the CDR3 is TGCAGTGCTAGACTCAGGGGCGAGCAGTACTTC. The rearrangement links TRBV20-1 to TRBJ2-7; a weak D match, TRBD1 (6 bases). V lost 2 bases, J lost 6 bases, and 8 bases lay in between. CDR1 is DFQATT and CDR2 is SNEGSKA in the germline V gene (reference sequence). This CDR3 is built from 11 residues.